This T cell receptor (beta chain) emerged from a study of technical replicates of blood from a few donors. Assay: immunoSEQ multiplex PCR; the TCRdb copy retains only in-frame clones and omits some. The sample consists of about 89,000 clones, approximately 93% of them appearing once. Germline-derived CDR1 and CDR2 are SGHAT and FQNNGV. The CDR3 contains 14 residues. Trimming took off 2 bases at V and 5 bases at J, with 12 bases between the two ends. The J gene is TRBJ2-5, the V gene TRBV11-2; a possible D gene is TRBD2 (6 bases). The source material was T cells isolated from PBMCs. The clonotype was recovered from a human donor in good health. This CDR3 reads CASSLWEAGETQYF. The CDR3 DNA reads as TGTGCCAGCAGCTTATGGGAGGCTGGGGAGACCCAGTACTTC.